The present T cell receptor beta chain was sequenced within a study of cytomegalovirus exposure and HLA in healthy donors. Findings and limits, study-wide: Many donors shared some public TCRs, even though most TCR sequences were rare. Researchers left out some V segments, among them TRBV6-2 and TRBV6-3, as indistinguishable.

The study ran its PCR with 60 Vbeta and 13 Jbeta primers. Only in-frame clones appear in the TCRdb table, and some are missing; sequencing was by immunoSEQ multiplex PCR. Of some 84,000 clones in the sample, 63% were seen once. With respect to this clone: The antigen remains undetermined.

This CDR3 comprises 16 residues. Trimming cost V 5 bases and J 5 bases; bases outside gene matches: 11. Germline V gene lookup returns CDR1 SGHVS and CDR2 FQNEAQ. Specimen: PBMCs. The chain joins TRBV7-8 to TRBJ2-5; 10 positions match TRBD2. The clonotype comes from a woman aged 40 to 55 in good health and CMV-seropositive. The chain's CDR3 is CASSPSLGSGRETQYF. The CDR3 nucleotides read TGTGCCAGCAGCCCCTCCCTCGGTAGCGGGAGGGAGACCCAGTACTTC. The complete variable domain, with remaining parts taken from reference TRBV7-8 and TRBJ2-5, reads GAGVSQSPRYKVAKRGQDVALRCDPISGHVSLFWYQQALGQGPEFLTYFQNEAQLDKSGLPSDRFFAERPEGSVSTLKIQRTQQEDSAVYLCASSPSLGSGRETQYFGPGTRLLVL.